This T cell receptor beta chain is drawn from a study of T cell responses to AZD1222 COVID-19 vaccine. Whole-study context: Second doses were pooled across both intervals (about 4 or about 12 weeks).

Study-wide results and limits: Baseline seropositivity characterized only a handful of AZD1222 recipients. Spike-specific TCR breadth rose after two AZD1222 doses, and depth rose as well. Within unmutated variant regions lay the reported targets of nearly half of spike-specific TCRs.

J was trimmed by 8 bases and V by 5 bases; bases with no gene match: 8. CDR1 is MNHEY and CDR2 is SVGAGI in the germline V gene. The length of the CDR3 is 15 residues. On this clone itself: The antigen is not known.

Assay: immunoSEQ multiplex PCR; the TCRdb copy retains only in-frame clones and omits some. The data contain roughly 130,000 clones, around 83% of them seen just once; the ten biggest clones take up 9% to 15%. This clonotype was obtained from an adult in good health. The material was peripheral blood, obtained on day 0 of AZD1222 vaccination. The chain recombines TRBV6-5 with TRBJ1-4; 10 bases align to TRBD1. The CDR3 nucleotides read TGTGCCAGCAGTAGCCGGGACAGGGGCGGCGAAAAACTGTTTTTT. Amino acid sequence: CASSSRDRGGEKLFF.